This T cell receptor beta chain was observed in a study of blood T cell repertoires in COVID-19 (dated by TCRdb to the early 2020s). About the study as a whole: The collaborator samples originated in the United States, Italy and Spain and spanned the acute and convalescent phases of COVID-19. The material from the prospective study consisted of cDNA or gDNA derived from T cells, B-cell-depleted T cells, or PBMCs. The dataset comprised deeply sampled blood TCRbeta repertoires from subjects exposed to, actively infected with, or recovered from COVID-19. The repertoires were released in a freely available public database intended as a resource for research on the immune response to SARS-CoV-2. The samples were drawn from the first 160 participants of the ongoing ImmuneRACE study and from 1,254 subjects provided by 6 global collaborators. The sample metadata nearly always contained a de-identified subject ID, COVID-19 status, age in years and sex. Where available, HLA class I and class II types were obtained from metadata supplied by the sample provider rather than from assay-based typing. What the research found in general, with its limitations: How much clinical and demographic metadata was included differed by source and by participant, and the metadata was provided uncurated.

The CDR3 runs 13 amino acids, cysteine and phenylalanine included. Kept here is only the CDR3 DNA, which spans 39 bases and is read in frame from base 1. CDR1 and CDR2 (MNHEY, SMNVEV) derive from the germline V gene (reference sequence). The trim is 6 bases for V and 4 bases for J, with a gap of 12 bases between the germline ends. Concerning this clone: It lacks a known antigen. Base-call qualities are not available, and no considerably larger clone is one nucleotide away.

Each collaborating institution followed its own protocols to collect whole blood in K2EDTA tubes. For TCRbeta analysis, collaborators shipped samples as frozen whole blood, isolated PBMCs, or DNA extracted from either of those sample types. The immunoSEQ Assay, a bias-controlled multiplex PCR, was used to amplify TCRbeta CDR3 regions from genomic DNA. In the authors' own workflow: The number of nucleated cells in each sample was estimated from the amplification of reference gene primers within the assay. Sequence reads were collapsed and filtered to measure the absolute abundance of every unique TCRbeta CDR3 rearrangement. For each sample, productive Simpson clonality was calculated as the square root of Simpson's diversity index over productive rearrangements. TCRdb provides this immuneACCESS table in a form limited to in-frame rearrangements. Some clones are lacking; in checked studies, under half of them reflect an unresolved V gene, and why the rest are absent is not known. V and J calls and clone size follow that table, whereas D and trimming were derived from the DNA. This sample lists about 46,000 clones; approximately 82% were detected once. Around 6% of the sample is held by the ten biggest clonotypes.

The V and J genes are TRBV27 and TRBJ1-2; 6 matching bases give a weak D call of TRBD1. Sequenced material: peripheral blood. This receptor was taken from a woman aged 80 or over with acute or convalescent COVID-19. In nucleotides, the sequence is TGTGCCAGCAGAGAGGGGGGGCGCTATGGCTACACCTTC. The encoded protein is CASREGGRYGYTF.